Listed below are T cell receptor beta chains from one sample, sequenced in a study of Graves' ophthalmopathy and Graves' hyperthyroidism. TCRdb processed the multiplex PCR reads anew with MiXCR; each CDR3 protein has one entry. The data hold some 250,000 distinct CDR3 sequences, with 40% to 50% observed a single time. Specimen: peripheral blood. These receptor sequences come from an adult man with Graves' ophthalmopathy. Both conserved end residues are part of each CDR3. The order of the fields is J gene, D gene, V gene, clone size, CDR3 DNA, CDR3 protein. The D gene is left open where the match is weak. The size field is filled for only some rows; it gives once, few, many or a size class.

j_call: TRBJ1-2; d_call: NA; v_call: TRBV6-1; clone_size: NA; cdr3_nt: TGTGCCAGCAGTGAAGAAGCGGGGGCGCACGGCTACACCTTC; cdr3_aa: CASSEEAGAHGYTF
j_call: TRBJ1-6; d_call: TRBD1; v_call: TRBV9; clone_size: many; cdr3_nt: TGTGCCAGCTCACCGGACAGGAATTCACCCCTCCACTTT; cdr3_aa: CASSPDRNSPLHF
j_call: TRBJ2-2; d_call: TRBD2; v_call: TRBV5-6; clone_size: NA; cdr3_nt: TGTGCCAGCAGCTTTACTAGCGGGAACACCGGGGAGCTGTTTTTT; cdr3_aa: CASSFTSGNTGELFF
j_call: TRBJ2-7; d_call: TRBD2; v_call: TRBV2; clone_size: few; cdr3_nt: TGTGCCAGCAGTACACGACTAGCGGGGAGCTCCTACGAGCAGTACTTC; cdr3_aa: CASSTRLAGSSYEQYF
j_call: TRBJ2-7; d_call: NA; v_call: TRBV15; clone_size: NA; cdr3_nt: TGTGCCACCAGCAGGGAGCAAGCTTCCTACGAGCAGTACTTC; cdr3_aa: CATSREQASYEQYF
j_call: TRBJ2-5; d_call: NA; v_call: TRBV29-1; clone_size: many; cdr3_nt: TGCAGCGTCCCAGGAAAACAAGAGACCCAGTACTTC; cdr3_aa: CSVPGKQETQYF
j_call: TRBJ2-5; d_call: NA; v_call: TRBV10-2; clone_size: few; cdr3_nt: TGCGCCAGCAGTGGGTTGAACTTCCAAGAGACCCAGTACTTC; cdr3_aa: CASSGLNFQETQYF
j_call: TRBJ1-1; d_call: NA; v_call: TRBV15; clone_size: few; cdr3_nt: TGTGCCACCAGCCCACAAGGGGGGATGAACACTGAAGCTTTCTTT; cdr3_aa: CATSPQGGMNTEAFF
j_call: TRBJ2-3; d_call: NA; v_call: TRBV12-3/TRBV12-4; clone_size: NA; cdr3_nt: TGTGCCAGCAGTTTTGGAGGCACAGATACGCAGTATTTT; cdr3_aa: CASSFGGTDTQYF
j_call: TRBJ2-7; d_call: TRBD2; v_call: TRBV7-8; clone_size: few; cdr3_nt: TGTGCCAGCAGTACCATCGCGGGGGGTGGATACGAGCAGTACTTC; cdr3_aa: CASSTIAGGGYEQYF
j_call: TRBJ2-5; d_call: NA; v_call: TRBV20-1; clone_size: few; cdr3_nt: TGCAGTGCTAGTCTACTAGGACAACAAGAGACCCAGTACTTC; cdr3_aa: CSASLLGQQETQYF
j_call: TRBJ2-2; d_call: TRBD1; v_call: TRBV24-1; clone_size: NA; cdr3_nt: TGTGCCACCAGTGACGCCGGGACAGGGGGGAGTACCGGGGAGCTGTTTTTT; cdr3_aa: CATSDAGTGGSTGELFF
j_call: TRBJ2-5; d_call: TRBD1; v_call: TRBV5-4; clone_size: NA; cdr3_nt: TGCGCCAGCAGCTTCGGGACAGGGGGCGCAGAGACCCAGTACTTC; cdr3_aa: CASSFGTGGAETQYF
j_call: TRBJ2-5; d_call: TRBD1; v_call: TRBV7-8; clone_size: many; cdr3_nt: TGTGCCAGCAGCCCAGGACAGGCCCAAGAGACCCAGTACTTC; cdr3_aa: CASSPGQAQETQYF
j_call: TRBJ1-2; d_call: NA; v_call: TRBV12-3/TRBV12-4; clone_size: once; cdr3_nt: TGTGCCAGCAGTTTAGCCCGTGCGTGGGGCTACACCTTC; cdr3_aa: CASSLARAWGYTF